These 30 T cell receptor beta chains were sequenced from one sample in a study of graft-versus-host responses after intestinal transplantation. The protocol was immunoSEQ multiplex PCR, while the TCRdb copy is restricted to in-frame clones and leaves out a portion. This sample carries more than 65,000 clones, roughly 89% of them seen once, and the ten largest clones take less than 0.4%. Which antigens these TCRs recognize remains unknown. The sequenced sample was unstimulated CD4+ T cells sorted from spleen or lymph node cells, obtained before intestinal transplant. Every receptor here comes from a human donor who received an intestinal transplant.

The chain employs TRBV19 and TRBJ2-2, with TRBD1 matching 8 bases. V lost 6 bases and J lost 3; bases outside the gene matches: 3. Germline V CDR1 and CDR2: LNHDA, SQIVND (reference sequence). The CDR3 is 14 amino acids. This chain's CDR3 is CASSLGQDTGELFF. CDR3 DNA sequence: TGTGCCAGTAGCCTGGGACAGGACACCGGGGAGCTGTTTTTT.

Points on this clone: An end of the junction does not agree with germline; a read error may underlie this. V and J are TRBV28 and TRBJ2-7; 10 bases agree with TRBD2. This CDR3 comprises 15 residues. The V gene's germline CDR1 is MDHEN and CDR2 SYDVKM. In DNA, the CDR3 is TGTGCCACCAGTCAAGGTTCTAGCGGGAGTGGCGAGCAGTACTTC. This codes for CATSQGSSGSGEQYF.

CDR3 bases: TGTGCCAGCAGCGTAGCCGGGACTAACACCGGGGAGCTGTTTTTT. Translation: CASSVAGTNTGELFF. The chain combines TRBV9 with TRBJ2-2; D is perhaps TRBD2 (6 bases). This CDR3 comprises 15 residues. Germline loops: CDR1 SGDLS, CDR2 YYNGEE. V lost 0 bases and J 2 bases, leaving 8 bases between the germline ends.

J is TRBJ1-2 and V is TRBV2; TRBD1 might be the D (5 bases). Germline V CDR1 and CDR2: SNHLY, FYNNEI. CDR3 length: 13 amino acids. Trimming shortened V by 3 bases and J by 4 bases, and 9 bases separated the two germline ends. The CDR3 nucleotides read TGTGCCAGCAGTGAGGGGAGGGGCTATGGCTACACCTTC. Encoded protein: CASSEGRGYGYTF.

There are a few counts of this clone. The rearrangement joins TRBV5-4 to TRBJ1-1; 7 nucleotides agree with TRBD1. CDR1 and CDR2 from the germline V gene are SGHNT and YYREEE (reference sequence). The CDR3 runs to 13 residues. V dropped 4 bases and J dropped 5; count of bases not matched to a gene: 5. This chain's CDR3 is CASSVQGGTEAFF. Written as DNA, the CDR3 is TGTGCCAGCAGCGTCCAGGGGGGAACTGAAGCTTTCTTT.

This rearrangement joins TRBV5-4 to TRBJ2-7; 10 bases match TRBD2. The CDR3 consists of 15 residues. Germline assignment: CDR1 SGHNT and CDR2 YYREEE (reference sequence). The trim removed 0 bases at V and 4 bases at J, leaving 4 bases unmatched. CDR3 coding DNA: TGTGCCAGCAGCTTGGAGGCTAGCGGGGGATACGAGCAGTACTTC. Translating it yields CASSLEASGGYEQYF.

A remark on this clone: Additional DNA sequences in this sample encode the identical CDR3. CDR3 coding DNA: TGTGCCAGCAGTTTAGGGCAGGGGAACACTGAAGCTTTCTTT. This encodes CASSLGQGNTEAFF. The rearrangement links TRBV28 to TRBJ1-1; D might be TRBD1 (5 bases). Germline V gives CDR1 MDHEN, CDR2 SYDVKM. V was pared by 2 bases and J by 1 base, with 8 bases between. There are 14 residues in the CDR3.

The rearrangement links TRBV20-1 to TRBJ1-2; 8 positions agree with TRBD1. Germline V gives CDR1 DFQATT, CDR2 SNEGSKA (reference sequence). This CDR3 region has 11 residues. Trimming took 6 bases from V and 8 from J; bases not matched to a gene: 5. The CDR3 DNA is TGCAGTGCCACGGACAGGGTCGGCTACACCTTC. It is translated as CSATDRVGYTF.

The chain employs TRBV19 and TRBJ2-1; D is perhaps TRBD2 (6 bases). Trimming removed 6 bases at V and 4 bases at J, with 7 bases between. CDR1 and CDR2 from the germline V gene are LNHDA and SQIVND (reference sequence). The CDR3 contains 12 residues. The CDR3 DNA reads as TGTGCCAGTAGGGGACTGTACAATGAGCAGTTCTTC. Translating gives CASRGLYNEQFF.

V gene TRBV7-2 combines with J gene TRBJ2-2; 9 bases agree with TRBD2. Germline CDR1 and CDR2: SGHTA and FQGNSA. The V and J ends lost 5 bases and 3 bases, in that order; junction bases with no gene match: 10. CDR3 size: 17 residues. In DNA, the CDR3 is TGTGCCAGCAGCCGCGACCTTAGCGGGAGATACACCGGGGAGCTGTTTTTT. Translated, it gives CASSRDLSGRYTGELFF.

The rearrangement uses TRBV7-9 and TRBJ2-5, with D maybe TRBD2 (6 bases). This CDR3 is 14 amino acids long. V lost 0 bases and J lost 7, with 12 bases in between. Germline V lookup: CDR1 SEHNR, CDR2 FQNEAQ (reference sequence). CDR3 in DNA: TGTGCCAGCAGCTTAGCGGGAGGCCGGGGGACCCAGTACTTC. It codes for CASSLAGGRGTQYF. Supplemented by reference TRBV7-9 and TRBJ2-5, the full variable domain reads DTGVSQNPRHKITKRGQNVTFRCDPISEHNRLYWYRQTLGQGPEFLTYFQNEAQLEKSRLLSDRFSAERPKGSFSTLEIQRTEQGDSAMYLCASSLAGGRGTQYFGPGTRLLVL.

This clone was seen a handful of times. This chain connects TRBV15 to TRBJ1-4, with no clear D. Germline V gene lookup returns CDR1 LNHNV and CDR2 YYDKDF (reference sequence). Trimming stripped 0 bases from V and 7 bases from J, with 12 bases between. The CDR3 runs to 15 residues. The CDR3 loop is CATSREGELFEKLFF. DNA of the CDR3: TGTGCCACCAGCAGAGAGGGAGAATTGTTTGAAAAACTGTTTTTT.

This chain uses TRBV19 with TRBJ2-7, with D possibly being TRBD2 (5 bases). Germline V lookup: CDR1 LNHDA, CDR2 SQIVND (reference sequence). The CDR3 runs to 14 residues. V lost 7 bases, J lost 3 bases, and 16 bases lay in between. The CDR3 sequence: CASKRGGPDYEQYF. The CDR3 coding sequence is TGTGCCAGTAAACGAGGAGGTCCAGACTACGAGCAGTACTTC.

The chain employs TRBV28 and TRBJ1-2; tentatively, D is TRBD1 (5 bases). The CDR3 is made up of 12 amino acids. With 8 bases removed from V and 5 bases from J, the gap between germline ends came to 12 bases. The V gene's germline CDR1 is MDHEN and CDR2 SYDVKM. The CDR3 DNA sequence: TGTGCCAGCCTGGGGGGAGTATATGGCTACACCTTC. Protein: CASLGGVYGYTF.

The sample holds a few counts of this clone. CDR3 loop: CASSLYPGTSGDTQYF. The DNA of the CDR3 is TGTGCCAGCAGTTTATACCCCGGGACTAGCGGAGATACGCAGTATTTT. The genes are TRBV28 and TRBJ2-3; 11 nucleotides match TRBD2. This CDR3 has 16 residues. V was clipped by 1 base and J by 5 bases; unmatched bases: 5. The germline gives CDR1 MDHEN, CDR2 SYDVKM.

The chain is built from TRBV5-4 and TRBJ2-1; TRBD2 agrees at 12 bases. Germline V gives CDR1 SGHNT, CDR2 YYREEE (reference sequence). This CDR3 region has 14 residues. Germline trimming cut 7 bases from V and 6 bases from J; bases unmatched to any gene: 5. CDR3 bases: TGTGCCAGCTCCACTAGCGGGAGGAGCAATGAGCAGTTCTTC. Amino acid sequence: CASSTSGRSNEQFF.

The rearrangement uses TRBV2 and TRBJ2-7, with 11 bases that match TRBD2. The germline gives CDR1 SNHLY, CDR2 FYNNEI. The junction had 3 bases not matched to a gene; V was cut back by 2 bases and J by 3 bases. This CDR3 is 15 amino acids long. The CDR3 spells CASSERTSGSYEQYF. The CDR3 DNA follows: TGTGCCAGCAGTGAACGCACTAGCGGGAGCTACGAGCAGTACTTC.

The J gene is TRBJ1-3, the V gene TRBV30; weak D call: TRBD1 (5 bases). V was pared by 0 bases and J by 0 bases, with 18 bases between. This CDR3 region has 18 residues. Looked up from germline, CDR1 is GTSNPN and CDR2 is SVGIG (reference sequence). CDR3: CAWSVRQRGPSSGNTIYF. CDR3 nucleotides: TGTGCCTGGAGTGTACGCCAAAGGGGTCCAAGCTCTGGAAACACCATATATTTT.

The genes are TRBV4-1 and TRBJ1-4; TRBD1 agrees at 7 bases. Germline CDR1 is MGHRA and CDR2 is YSYEKL. With V trimmed by 2 bases and J by 13 bases, 13 bases remained unmatched. This CDR3 has 15 residues. The CDR3 DNA follows: TGCGCCAGCAGCCAACCTTCCGACAGGGTCCATCGACTGTTTTTT. It encodes CASSQPSDRVHRLFF.

The rearrangement uses TRBV27 and TRBJ1-1, with 8 bases that match TRBD1. This CDR3 is 15 amino acids long. V was clipped by 3 bases and J by 3 bases; unmatched bases: 6. Germline values: CDR1 MNHEY, CDR2 SMNVEV (reference sequence). The CDR3 is CASSLAGGAYTEAFF. CDR3 DNA sequence: TGTGCCAGCAGTTTGGCAGGGGGCGCTTACACTGAAGCTTTCTTT.

The gene calls are TRBV7-8 and TRBJ2-7; 11 nucleotides agree with TRBD2. J gave up 2 bases and V 5 bases, and 20 bases lay outside the gene matches. The CDR3 extends over 20 amino acids. Germline V gives CDR1 SGHVS, CDR2 FQNEAQ. This chain's CDR3 is CASSPKGTYSGGAGAYEQYF. CDR3 nucleotide sequence: TGTGCCAGCAGCCCCAAGGGGACCTATAGCGGGGGGGCCGGAGCCTACGAGCAGTACTTC.

V and J are TRBV6-5 and TRBJ1-2; D call uncertain. Between the trimmed V and J ends, which lost 2 bases and 4 bases, there was a span of 14 bases. The CDR3 is 15 amino acids. Germline CDR1 reads MNHEY; CDR2 reads SVGAGI. This CDR3 is CASSYNADPTYGYTF. The CDR3 nucleotides are TGTGCCAGCAGTTACAATGCGGATCCCACCTATGGCTACACCTTC.

The V gene is TRBV28, the J gene TRBJ2-6, with a weak D call TRBD2 (5 bases). The CDR3 sequence is 14 residues long. V gave up 3 bases and J gave up 2 bases, with 5 bases separating them. Germline assignment: CDR1 MDHEN and CDR2 SYDVKM. CDR3 nucleotide sequence: TGTGCCAGCAGTTTGAGGGCTGGGGCCAACGTCCTGACTTTC. It yields the protein CASSLRAGANVLTF.

The rearrangement joins TRBV7-8 to TRBJ1-5; D is ambiguous. Germline CDR1 is SGHVS and CDR2 is FQNEAQ. Trimming left V 1 base short and J 5 bases short, with 6 bases between. There are 13 residues in the CDR3. The CDR3 here is CASSLGRDQPQHF. Here the CDR3 DNA reads TGTGCCAGCAGCTTAGGGCGGGATCAGCCCCAGCATTTT. The full variable domain, its missing parts supplied by reference TRBV7-8 and TRBJ1-5, is GAGVSQSPRYKVAKRGQDVALRCDPISGHVSLFWYQQALGQGPEFLTYFQNEAQLDKSGLPSDRFFAERPEGSVSTLKIQRTQQEDSAVYLCASSLGRDQPQHFGDGTRLSIL.

The chain recombines TRBV29-1 with TRBJ2-3; a possible D gene is TRBD1 (6 bases). CDR1 and CDR2 from the germline V gene are SQVTM and ANQGSEA. The CDR3 has 13 amino acids. V lost 4 bases and J lost 1, with 9 bases in between. CDR3 amino acids: CSVGGLGTDTQYF. The DNA of the CDR3 is TGCAGCGTTGGGGGGCTTGGCACAGATACGCAGTATTTT.

The chain links TRBV18 to TRBJ2-1; 8 bases align to TRBD1. This CDR3 region has 15 residues. Per germline, CDR1 KGHSH and CDR2 LQKENI. The J segment lost 5 bases and the V segment lost 3 bases, leaving 6 bases of the junction unmatched. CDR3 amino acids: CASSPTGDRNNEQFF. Written as DNA, the CDR3 is TGTGCCAGCTCACCGACAGGGGACAGGAACAATGAGCAGTTCTTC.

In its sample, this clone was seen once. The chain recombines TRBV5-1 with TRBJ1-4; 11 nucleotides align to TRBD1. This CDR3 region has 17 residues. Germline CDR1 SGHRS, CDR2 YFSETQ. V gave up 0 bases and J gave up 9 bases; unmatched junction bases: 10. CDR3 DNA: TGCGCCAGCAGCTTGGCCGAAGTCGGGACAGGGGGTAAAAAACTGTTTTTT. Translating it yields CASSLAEVGTGGKKLFF.

This clone occurred once. The chain links TRBV14 to TRBJ2-7, with D possibly being TRBD1 (5 bases). The CDR3 has 14 residues. Trimming cost V 4 bases and J 1 base, with 11 bases left between them. CDR1 and CDR2 (germline): SGHDN, FVKESK. This CDR3 reads CASSPRQSSYEQYF. In DNA, the CDR3 is TGTGCCAGCAGCCCTCGACAGTCGTCCTACGAGCAGTACTTC.

This CDR3 reads CASSLRAGSSGNTIYF. CDR3 DNA sequence: TGTGCCAGCAGTTTACGCGCAGGGTCATCTGGAAACACCATATATTTT. V and J are TRBV28 and TRBJ1-3; the D gene is possibly TRBD1 (5 bases). V lost 2 bases and J lost 1, with 12 bases in between. This CDR3 spans 16 amino acids. Germline assignment: CDR1 MDHEN and CDR2 SYDVKM.

The rearrangement uses TRBV7-2 and TRBJ1-6; possibly TRBD1 for D (6 bases). Trimming left V 4 bases short and J 6 bases short, with 13 bases between. The CDR3 consists of 15 residues. In germline, CDR1 is SGHTA, CDR2 FQGNSA. The CDR3: CASSSSGVSNSPLHF. The CDR3 DNA reads TGTGCCAGCAGCTCCTCAGGGGTTAGTAATTCACCCCTCCACTTT.